The 6 T cell receptor beta chains below were found in one sample sequenced in a study of tumor-infiltrating lymphocytes in localized non-small cell lung cancer (dated by TCRdb to about 2021). Library preparation employed the immunoSEQ multiplex PCR assay. TCRdb obtained this table from immuneACCESS and retained in-frame rearrangements with V and J assigned. These tables miss some clones; where compared with another copy, unresolved V genes account for less than half of the shortfall, and the remainder is unexplained. The sample contains several thousand clones, 66% of them found a single time. In total, the top ten clones hold around 58% of the sample. Sequences were obtained from lung tumor tissue. The receptors shown here come from a human donor with non-small cell lung cancer.

The chain has TRBV4-1 and TRBJ2-1, with 11 positions matching TRBD2. This CDR3 is built from 18 residues. Per germline, CDR1 MGHRA and CDR2 YSYEKL. Trimming removed 0 bases from V and 6 bases from J; junction bases left unmatched: 10. DNA for the CDR3: TGCGCCAGCAGCCAAGATGGGATTAGCGGGGGGGTAGGCAATGAGCAGTTCTTC. It codes for CASSQDGISGGVGNEQFF.

The rearrangement links TRBV7-2 to TRBJ1-5; tentative D call: TRBD1 (5 bases). V was pared by 2 bases and J by 5 bases, with 16 bases between. Germline V CDR1 and CDR2: SGHTA, FQGNSA. The CDR3 totals 16 residues. CDR3 loop: CASSLFGTSVDQPQHF. The DNA for the CDR3 is TGTGCCAGCAGCTTATTTGGGACTTCAGTCGATCAGCCCCAGCATTTT.

This chain links TRBV14 with TRBJ2-1, with D unclear. This CDR3 spans 15 amino acids. Germline V gene sequence: CDR1 SGHDN, CDR2 FVKESK. V was trimmed by 4 bases and J by 9 bases, leaving 19 bases between them. The CDR3 loop reads CASSLGPGGPGEQFF. The CDR3 region has the DNA TGTGCCAGCAGCCTGGGCCCTGGTGGGCCCGGTGAGCAGTTCTTC.

This clone is medium-sized. The chain carries TRBV9 and TRBJ2-1; D gene uncertain. The V gene's germline CDR1 is SGDLS and CDR2 YYNGEE. The CDR3 sequence is 14 residues long. V was shortened by 3 bases and J by 6 bases, with 13 bases between the two germline ends. The CDR3 spells CASSARGMANEQFF. CDR3 in DNA: TGTGCCAGCAGCGCCCGTGGAATGGCCAATGAGCAGTTCTTC.

The V call is TRBV5-1, the J call TRBJ2-7; D is possibly TRBD1 or TRBD2 (5 bases each). V lost 0 bases and J lost 3, with 13 bases in between. CDR3 size: 15 residues. The germline CDR1 and CDR2 sequences are SGHRS and YFSETQ. This CDR3 reads CASSLEGTPNYEQYV. The CDR3 DNA reads TGCGCCAGCAGCTTGGAGGGGACGCCTAACTACGAGCAGTACGTC.

This clone is a singleton in its sample. The genes are TRBV7-2 and TRBJ2-2, with a tentative D call TRBD1 (5 bases). The CDR3 runs 16 residues. CDR1 SGHTA and CDR2 FQGNSA come from the germline V gene. V was shortened by 1 base and J by 0 bases, with 9 bases between the two germline ends. CDR3 protein: CASSLGVGPNTGELFF. CDR3 DNA: TGTGCCAGCAGCTTAGGTGTGGGGCCGAACACCGGGGAGCTGTTTTTT. Filled out from reference TRBV7-2 and TRBJ2-2, the complete variable domain reads GAGVSQSPSNKVTEKGKDVELRCDPISGHTALYWYRQSLGQGLEFLIYFQGNSAPDKSGLPSDRFSAERTGGSVSTLTIQRTQQEDSAVYLCASSLGVGPNTGELFFGEGSRLTVL.